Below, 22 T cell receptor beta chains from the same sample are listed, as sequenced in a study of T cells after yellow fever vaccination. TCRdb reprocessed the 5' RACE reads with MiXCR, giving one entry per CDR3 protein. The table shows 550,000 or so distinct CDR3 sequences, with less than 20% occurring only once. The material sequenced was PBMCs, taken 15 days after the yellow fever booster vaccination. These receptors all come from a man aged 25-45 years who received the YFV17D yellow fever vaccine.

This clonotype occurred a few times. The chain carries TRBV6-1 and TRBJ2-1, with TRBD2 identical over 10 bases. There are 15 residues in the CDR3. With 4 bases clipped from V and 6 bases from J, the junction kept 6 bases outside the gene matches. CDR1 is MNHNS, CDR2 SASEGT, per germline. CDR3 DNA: TGTGCCAGCAGTGGGGGAACTAGCGGGACCAATGAGCAGTTCTTC. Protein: CASSGGTSGTNEQFF.

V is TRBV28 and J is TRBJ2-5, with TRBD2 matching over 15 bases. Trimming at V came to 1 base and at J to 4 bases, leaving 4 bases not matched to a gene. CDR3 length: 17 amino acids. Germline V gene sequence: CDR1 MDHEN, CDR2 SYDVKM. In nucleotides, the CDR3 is TGTGCCAGCAGTTTATCGGGACTAGCGGGAGGAGGAGAGACCCAGTACTTC. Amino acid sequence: CASSLSGLAGGGETQYF.

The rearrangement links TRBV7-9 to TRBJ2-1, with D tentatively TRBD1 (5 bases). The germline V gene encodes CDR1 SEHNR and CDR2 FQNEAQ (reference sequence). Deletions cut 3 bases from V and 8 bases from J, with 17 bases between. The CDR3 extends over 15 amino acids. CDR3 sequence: CASSFWGAKGDEQFF. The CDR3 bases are TGTGCCAGCAGCTTTTGGGGCGCAAAGGGCGATGAGCAGTTCTTC.

CDR3 sequence: CASSSDRAANEKLFF. The DNA for the CDR3 is TGTGCCAGCAGCTCGGACAGGGCTGCTAATGAAAAACTGTTTTTT. This chain uses TRBV7-6 with TRBJ1-4; 8 bases map to TRBD1. The CDR3 runs to 15 residues. V lost 4 bases and J lost 3; bases outside the gene matches: 4. The germline V gene has CDR1 SGHVS and CDR2 FNYEAQ. Full variable domain (remainder filled in from reference TRBV7-6 and TRBJ1-4): GAGVSQSPRYKVTKRGQDVALRCDPISGHVSLYWYRQALGQGPEFLTYFNYEAQQDKSGLPNDRFSAERPEGSISTLTIQRTEQRDSAMYRCASSSDRAANEKLFFGSGTQLSVL.

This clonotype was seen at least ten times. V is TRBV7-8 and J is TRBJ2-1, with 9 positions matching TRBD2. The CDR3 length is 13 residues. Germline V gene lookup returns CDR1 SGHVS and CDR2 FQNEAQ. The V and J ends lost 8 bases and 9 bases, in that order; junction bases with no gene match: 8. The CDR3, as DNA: TGTGCCAGCGGTAGCGGGAGCATCATTGAGCAGTTCTTC. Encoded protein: CASGSGSIIEQFF.

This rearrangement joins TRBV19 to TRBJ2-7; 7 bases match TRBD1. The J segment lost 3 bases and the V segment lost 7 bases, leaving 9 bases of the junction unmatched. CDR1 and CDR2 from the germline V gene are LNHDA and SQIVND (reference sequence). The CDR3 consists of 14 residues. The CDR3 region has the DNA TGTGCCAGTAATCCCGGGACAGCCCACTACGAGCAGTACTTC. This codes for CASNPGTAHYEQYF.

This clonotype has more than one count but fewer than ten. The DNA for the CDR3 is TGTGCCAGCACCCGCCCCGGGTTGGCTGAAGCTTTCTTT. This encodes CASTRPGLAEAFF. The V and J genes are TRBV6-5 and TRBJ1-1; D is uncertain. The germline V gene encodes CDR1 MNHEY and CDR2 SVGAGI. Trimming stripped 7 bases from V and 6 bases from J, with 15 bases between. CDR3 length equals 13 residues.

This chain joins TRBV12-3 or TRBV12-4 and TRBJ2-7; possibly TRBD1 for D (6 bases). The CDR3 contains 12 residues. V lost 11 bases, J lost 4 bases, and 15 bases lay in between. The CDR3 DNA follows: TGTGCCGCGAGCAGGGGAGTTTACGAGCAGTACTTC. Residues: CAASRGVYEQYF.

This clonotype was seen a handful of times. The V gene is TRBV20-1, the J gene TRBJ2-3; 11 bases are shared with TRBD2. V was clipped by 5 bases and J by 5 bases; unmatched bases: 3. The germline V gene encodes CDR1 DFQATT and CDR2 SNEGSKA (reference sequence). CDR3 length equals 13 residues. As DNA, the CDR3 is TGCAGTGCTCGACTAGCGGGAAGAGATACGCAGTATTTT. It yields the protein CSARLAGRDTQYF.

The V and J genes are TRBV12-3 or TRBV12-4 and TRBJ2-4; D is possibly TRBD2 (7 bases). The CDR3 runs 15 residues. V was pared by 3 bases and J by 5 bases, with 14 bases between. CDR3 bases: TGTGCCAGCAGTTTTGGGGGGGCTGGTGAAAACATTCAGTACTTC. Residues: CASSFGGAGENIQYF.

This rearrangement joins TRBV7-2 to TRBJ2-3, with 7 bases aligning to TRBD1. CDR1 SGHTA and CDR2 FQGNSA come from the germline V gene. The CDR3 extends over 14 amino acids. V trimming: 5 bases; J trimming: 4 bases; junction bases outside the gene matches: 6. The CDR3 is CASSPGQPADTQYF. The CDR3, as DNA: TGTGCCAGCAGCCCGGGACAGCCCGCAGATACGCAGTATTTT.

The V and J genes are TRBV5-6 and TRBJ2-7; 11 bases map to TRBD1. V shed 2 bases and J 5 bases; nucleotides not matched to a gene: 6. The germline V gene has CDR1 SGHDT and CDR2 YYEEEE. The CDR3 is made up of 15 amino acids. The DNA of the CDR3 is TGTGCCAGCAGCTTAATTGGACAGGGGGCGAACGAGCAGTACTTC. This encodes CASSLIGQGANEQYF.

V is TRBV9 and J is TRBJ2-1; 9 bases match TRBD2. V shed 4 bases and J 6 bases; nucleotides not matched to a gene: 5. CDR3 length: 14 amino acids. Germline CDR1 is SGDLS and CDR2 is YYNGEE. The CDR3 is CASSTPSGANEQFF. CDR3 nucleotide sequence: TGTGCCAGCAGCACCCCTAGCGGGGCCAATGAGCAGTTCTTC.

CDR3: CASRAQDPQETQYF. DNA for the CDR3: TGTGCCAGCAGGGCGCAGGATCCCCAAGAGACCCAGTACTTC. The chain carries TRBV5-5 and TRBJ2-5; D is unresolved. With 5 bases removed from V and 1 base from J, the gap between germline ends came to 12 bases. This CDR3 is 14 amino acids long. Germline-derived CDR1 and CDR2 are SGHKS and YYEKEE (reference sequence).

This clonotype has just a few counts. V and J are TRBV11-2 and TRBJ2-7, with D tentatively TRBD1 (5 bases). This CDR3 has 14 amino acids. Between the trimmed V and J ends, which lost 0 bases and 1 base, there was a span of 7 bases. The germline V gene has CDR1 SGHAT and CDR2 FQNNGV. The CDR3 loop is CASSLDRQSYEQYF. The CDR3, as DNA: TGTGCCAGCAGCTTAGATCGACAGTCCTACGAGCAGTACTTC.

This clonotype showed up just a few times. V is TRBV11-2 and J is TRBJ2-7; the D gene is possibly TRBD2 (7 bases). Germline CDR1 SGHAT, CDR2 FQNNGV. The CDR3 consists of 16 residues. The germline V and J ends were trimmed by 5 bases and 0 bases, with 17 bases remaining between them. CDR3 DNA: TGTGCCAGCAGCCCTGGGGGGGGCCTAAGCTCCTACGAGCAGTACTTC. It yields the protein CASSPGGGLSSYEQYF.

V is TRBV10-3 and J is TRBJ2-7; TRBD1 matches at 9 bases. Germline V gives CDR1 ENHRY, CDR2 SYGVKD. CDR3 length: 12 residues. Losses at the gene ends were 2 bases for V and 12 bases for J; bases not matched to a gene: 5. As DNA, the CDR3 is TGTGCCATCAGTGAGGGACAGGGGTTAGTGTACTTC. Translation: CAISEGQGLVYF.

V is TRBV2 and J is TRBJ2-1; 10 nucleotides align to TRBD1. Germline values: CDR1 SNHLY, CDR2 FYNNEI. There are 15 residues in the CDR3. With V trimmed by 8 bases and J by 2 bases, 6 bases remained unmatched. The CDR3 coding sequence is TGTGCCAGCGTATGGACAGGGGGAACCTACAATGAGCAGTTCTTC. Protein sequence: CASVWTGGTYNEQFF.

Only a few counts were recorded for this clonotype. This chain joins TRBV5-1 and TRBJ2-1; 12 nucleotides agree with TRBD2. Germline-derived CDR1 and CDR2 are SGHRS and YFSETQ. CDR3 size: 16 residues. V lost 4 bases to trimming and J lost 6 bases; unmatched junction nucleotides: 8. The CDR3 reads CASSQTSGSLFNEQFF. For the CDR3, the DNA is TGCGCCAGCAGCCAGACTAGCGGGAGTCTGTTCAATGAGCAGTTCTTC.

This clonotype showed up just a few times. The CDR3 DNA reads TGTGCCAGCAGGGTAGCGGGAGGTTGGGAGACCCAGTACTTC. Its translation: CASRVAGGWETQYF. V is TRBV27 and J is TRBJ2-5; 10 bases align to TRBD2. CDR3 length equals 14 residues. The V gene's germline CDR1 is MNHEY and CDR2 SMNVEV (reference sequence). Trimming took 6 bases from V and 5 from J; bases not matched to a gene: 6.

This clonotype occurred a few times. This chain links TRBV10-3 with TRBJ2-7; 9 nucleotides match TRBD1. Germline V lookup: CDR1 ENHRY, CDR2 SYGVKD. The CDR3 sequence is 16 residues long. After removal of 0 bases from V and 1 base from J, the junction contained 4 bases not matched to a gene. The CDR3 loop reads CAISESGQGASYEQYF. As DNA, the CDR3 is TGTGCCATCAGTGAGTCGGGACAGGGTGCTTCCTACGAGCAGTACTTC.

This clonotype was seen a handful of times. The CDR3 nucleotides read TGCGCCAGCAGCTTGGGACAGGGGAGAGGTAATGAGCAGTTCTTC. Translation gives CASSLGQGRGNEQFF. This chain uses TRBV5-1 with TRBJ2-1; the match to TRBD1 covers 8 bases. The CDR3 has 15 residues. Germline lookup yields CDR1 SGHRS and CDR2 YFSETQ. V lost 0 bases, J lost 7 bases, and 6 bases stayed unmatched.